This T cell receptor beta chain was documented in a study of low-dose radiotherapy and immunotherapy resistance in tumors. The wider study: Cyclophosphamide infusions of 200 mg/m2 came every two weeks, one day before radiation-immunotherapy.

Primers used for first-strand cDNA, a TRAV- and TRBV-specific set, covered both alpha and beta chains. The authors amplified TCRs for roughly 20 PCR cycles with a constant-region primer and a V-primer adapter. In vitro transcription amplified the mRNA that had been isolated. TCRdb re-analysed the reads in MiXCR, keeping a single row per CDR3 protein. The table includes over 65,000 distinct CDR3 sequences, roughly a sixth detected once. Trimming cost V 4 bases and J 4 bases; bases outside gene matches: 7. The CDR3 extends over 15 amino acids. The germline CDR1 and CDR2 sequences are SGHRS and YFSETQ. The table lists this clonotype with a few counts. Time point: before trial treatment. The treatment that donors received included nivolumab, ipilimumab, aspirin, low-dose cyclophosphamide and low-dose radiotherapy.

The V call is TRBV5-1, the J call TRBJ1-2; 10 bases match TRBD1. The sequence came from a male donor with prostate cancer. The source material was PBMCs, sampled before treatment. For the CDR3, the DNA is TGCGCCAGCAGCGAGGGACAGGGGACCCTCTATGGCTACACCTTC. Its protein is CASSEGQGTLYGYTF. The full variable domain, its missing parts supplied by reference TRBV5-1 and TRBJ1-2, is KAGVTQTPRYLIKTRGQQVTLSCSPISGHRSVSWYQQTPGQGLQFLFEYFSETQRNKGNFPGRFSGRQFSNSRSEMNVSTLELGDSALYLCASSEGQGTLYGYTFGSGTRLTVV.